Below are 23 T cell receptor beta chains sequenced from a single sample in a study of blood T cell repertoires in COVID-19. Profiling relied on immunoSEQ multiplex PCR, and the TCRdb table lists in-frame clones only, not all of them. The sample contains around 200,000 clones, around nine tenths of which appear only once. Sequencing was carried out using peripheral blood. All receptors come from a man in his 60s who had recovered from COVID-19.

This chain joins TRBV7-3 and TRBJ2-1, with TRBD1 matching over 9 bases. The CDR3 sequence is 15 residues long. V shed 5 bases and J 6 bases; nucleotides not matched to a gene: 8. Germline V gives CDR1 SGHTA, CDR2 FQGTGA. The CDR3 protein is CASSLDRGPTNEQFF. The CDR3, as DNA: TGTGCCAGCAGCCTGGACAGGGGACCGACCAATGAGCAGTTCTTC.

DNA of the CDR3: TGCGCCAGCAGCTTACAGGGGTTTAACGAGGCCACTGAAGCTTTCTTT. This translates into CASSLQGFNEATEAFF. This chain links TRBV5-1 with TRBJ1-1; TRBD1 matches 7 bases. Trimming cost V 2 bases and J 4 bases; bases outside gene matches: 11. The CDR3 contains 16 residues. The germline V gene encodes CDR1 SGHRS and CDR2 YFSETQ.

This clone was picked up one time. The CDR3 DNA sequence: TGTGCCACCAGTGATTATCAGGGGGGTGGCTACACCTTC. Protein: CATSDYQGGGYTF. The chain has TRBV24-1 and TRBJ1-2, with 7 nucleotides matching TRBD1. Germline CDR1 and CDR2: KGHDR and SFDVKD. The CDR3 runs 13 residues. With 2 bases clipped from V and 7 bases from J, the junction kept 3 bases outside the gene matches.

CDR3 sequence: CASSSKGGTGFTGELFF. For the CDR3, the DNA is TGTGCCAGCAGCTCAAAGGGTGGGACAGGGTTCACCGGGGAGCTGTTTTTT. The chain links TRBV7-2 to TRBJ2-2; 9 nucleotides agree with TRBD1. Germline trimming cut 4 bases from V and 4 bases from J; bases unmatched to any gene: 10. The CDR3 contains 17 residues. The germline gives CDR1 SGHTA, CDR2 FQGNSA.

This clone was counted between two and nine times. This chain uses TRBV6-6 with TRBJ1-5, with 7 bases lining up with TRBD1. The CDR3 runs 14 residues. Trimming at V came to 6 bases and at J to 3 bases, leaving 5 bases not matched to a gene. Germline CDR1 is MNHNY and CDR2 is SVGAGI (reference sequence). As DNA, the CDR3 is TGTGCCAGCAGGGATGGACAGGTCAATCAGCCCCAGCATTTT. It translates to CASRDGQVNQPQHF.

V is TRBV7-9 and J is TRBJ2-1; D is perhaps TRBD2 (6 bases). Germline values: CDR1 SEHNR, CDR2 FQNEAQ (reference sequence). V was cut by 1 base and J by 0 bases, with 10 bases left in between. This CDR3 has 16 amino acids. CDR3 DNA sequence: TGTGCCAGCAGCTTAGTCGGGAGCCCCTCCTACAATGAGCAGTTCTTC. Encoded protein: CASSLVGSPSYNEQFF.

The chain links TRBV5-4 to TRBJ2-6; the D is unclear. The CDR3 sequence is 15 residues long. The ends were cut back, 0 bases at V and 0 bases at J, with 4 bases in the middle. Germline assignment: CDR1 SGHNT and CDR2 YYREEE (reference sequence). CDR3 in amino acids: CASSLAGSGANVLTF. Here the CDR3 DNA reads TGTGCCAGCAGCTTGGCAGGCTCTGGGGCCAACGTCCTGACTTTC.

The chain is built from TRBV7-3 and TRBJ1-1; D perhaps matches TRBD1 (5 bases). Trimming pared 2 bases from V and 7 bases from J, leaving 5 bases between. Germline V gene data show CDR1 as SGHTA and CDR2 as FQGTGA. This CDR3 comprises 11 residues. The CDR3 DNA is TGTGCCAGCAGCTTACAGGGTGAAGCTTTCTTT. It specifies CASSLQGEAFF.

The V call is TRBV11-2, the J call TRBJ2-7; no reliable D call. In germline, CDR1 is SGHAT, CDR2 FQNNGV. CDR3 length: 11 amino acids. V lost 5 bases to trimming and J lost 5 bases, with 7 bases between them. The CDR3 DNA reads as TGTGCCAGCAGCCCACTTAACGAGCAGTACTTC. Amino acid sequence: CASSPLNEQYF.

CDR3 in amino acids: CASSSGQGWTDTQYF. CDR3 DNA sequence: TGTGCCAGCAGCTCCGGACAGGGGTGGACAGATACGCAGTATTTT. This chain joins TRBV7-6 and TRBJ2-3; 9 bases line up with TRBD1. From germline, CDR1 is SGHVS and CDR2 FNYEAQ. This CDR3 is built from 15 residues. Trimming at V came to 4 bases and at J to 3 bases, leaving 5 bases not matched to a gene. Drawing the rest from reference TRBV7-6 and TRBJ2-3, the complete variable domain is GAGVSQSPRYKVTKRGQDVALRCDPISGHVSLYWYRQALGQGPEFLTYFNYEAQQDKSGLPNDRFSAERPEGSISTLTIQRTEQRDSAMYRCASSSGQGWTDTQYFGPGTRLTVL.

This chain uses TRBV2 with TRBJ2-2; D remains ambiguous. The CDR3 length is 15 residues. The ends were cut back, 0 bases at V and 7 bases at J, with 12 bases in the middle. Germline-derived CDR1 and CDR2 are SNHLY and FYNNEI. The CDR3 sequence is CASSEAARVGGELFF. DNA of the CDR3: TGTGCCAGCAGTGAAGCGGCCCGGGTGGGCGGGGAGCTGTTTTTT.

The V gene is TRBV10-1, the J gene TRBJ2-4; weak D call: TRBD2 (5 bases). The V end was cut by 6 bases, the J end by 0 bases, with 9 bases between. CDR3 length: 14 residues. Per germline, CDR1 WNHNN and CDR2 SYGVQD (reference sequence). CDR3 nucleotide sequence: TGCGCCAGCAGGAGAGGGCTAGCCAAAAACATTCAGTACTTC. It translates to CASRRGLAKNIQYF.

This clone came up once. For the CDR3, the DNA is TGTGCCAGTACCTCTGCGGGACAGGGTGATCAGCCCCAGCATTTT. Its translation is CASTSAGQGDQPQHF. This rearrangement joins TRBV19 to TRBJ1-5; TRBD1 matches 9 bases. The germline CDR1 and CDR2 sequences are LNHDA and SQIVND (reference sequence). The CDR3 is made up of 15 amino acids. Trimming took 7 bases from V and 5 from J; bases not matched to a gene: 9.

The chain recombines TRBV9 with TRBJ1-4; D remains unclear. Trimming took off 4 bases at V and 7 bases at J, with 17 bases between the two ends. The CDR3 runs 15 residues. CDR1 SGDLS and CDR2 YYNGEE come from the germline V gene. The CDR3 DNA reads TGTGCCAGCAGCCCTCGAGCGGGGTCCCGTGAAAAACTGTTTTTT. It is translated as CASSPRAGSREKLFF.

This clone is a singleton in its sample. CDR3 bases: TGTGCCAGCAGTCCCCGGGGTGGGACAGGGTCCCACGAGCAGTACTTC. This translates into CASSPRGGTGSHEQYF. The genes are TRBV28 and TRBJ2-7; 9 bases match TRBD1. This CDR3 is built from 16 residues. J was trimmed by 5 bases and V by 5 bases; bases with no gene match: 13. Germline CDR1 is MDHEN and CDR2 is SYDVKM.

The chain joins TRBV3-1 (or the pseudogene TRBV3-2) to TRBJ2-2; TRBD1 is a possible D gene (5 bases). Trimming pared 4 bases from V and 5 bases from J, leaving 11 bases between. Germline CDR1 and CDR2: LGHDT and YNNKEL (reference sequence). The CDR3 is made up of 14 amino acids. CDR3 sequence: CASSLRVKTGELFF. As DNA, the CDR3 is TGTGCCAGCAGCCTCAGGGTGAAGACCGGGGAGCTGTTTTTT.

The chain's CDR3 is CASSLGGTTYEQYF. Here the CDR3 DNA reads TGTGCCAGCAGCTTAGGCGGGACTACCTACGAGCAGTACTTC. The rearrangement links TRBV7-2 to TRBJ2-7; 7 bases align to TRBD2. The germline V gene encodes CDR1 SGHTA and CDR2 FQGNSA. The CDR3 runs 14 residues. The J segment lost 2 bases and the V segment lost 1 base, leaving 2 bases of the junction unmatched.

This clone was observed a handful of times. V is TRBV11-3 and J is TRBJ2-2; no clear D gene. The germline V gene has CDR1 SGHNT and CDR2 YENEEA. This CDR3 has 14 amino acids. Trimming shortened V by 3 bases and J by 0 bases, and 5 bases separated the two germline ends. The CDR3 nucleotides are TGTGCCAGCAGCTTGAGTACGAACACCGGGGAGCTGTTTTTT. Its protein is CASSLSTNTGELFF.

The CDR3, as DNA: TGTGCCAGTAGTATCAGTGGGCTACCGAACACCGGGGAGCTGTTTTTT. Encoded protein: CASSISGLPNTGELFF. The gene calls are TRBV19 and TRBJ2-2; no definite D call. Germline values: CDR1 LNHDA, CDR2 SQIVND (reference sequence). The length of the CDR3 is 16 residues. V dropped 3 bases and J dropped 0 bases, with 11 bases sitting between them.

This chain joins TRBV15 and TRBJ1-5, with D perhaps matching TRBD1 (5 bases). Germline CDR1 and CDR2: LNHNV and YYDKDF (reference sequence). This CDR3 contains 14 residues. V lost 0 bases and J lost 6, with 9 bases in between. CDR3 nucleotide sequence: TGTGCCACCAGCAGAGATGGGGGGACTCAGCCCCAGCATTTT. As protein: CATSRDGGTQPQHF. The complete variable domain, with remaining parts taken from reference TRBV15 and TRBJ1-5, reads DAMVIQNPRYQVTQFGKPVTLSCSQTLNHNVMYWYQQKSSQAPKLLFHYYDKDFNNEADTPDNFQSRRPNTSFCFLDIRSPGLGDTAMYLCATSRDGGTQPQHFGDGTRLSIL.

The CDR3 sequence is CASSNQRGDNEQFF. CDR3 coding DNA: TGTGCCAGCAGCAACCAGCGGGGGGACAATGAGCAGTTCTTC. V gene TRBV5-4 combines with J gene TRBJ2-1, with 9 positions matching TRBD2. Germline CDR1 and CDR2: SGHNT and YYREEE (reference sequence). The CDR3 length is 14 residues. Unmatched junction bases numbered 4, after V lost 4 bases and J lost 5 bases.

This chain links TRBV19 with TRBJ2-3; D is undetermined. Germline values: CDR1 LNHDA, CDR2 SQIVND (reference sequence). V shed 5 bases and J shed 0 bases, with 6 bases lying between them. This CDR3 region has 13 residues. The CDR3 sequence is CASSPSSTDTQYF. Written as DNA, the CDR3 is TGTGCCAGTAGTCCGTCTAGCACAGATACGCAGTATTTT.

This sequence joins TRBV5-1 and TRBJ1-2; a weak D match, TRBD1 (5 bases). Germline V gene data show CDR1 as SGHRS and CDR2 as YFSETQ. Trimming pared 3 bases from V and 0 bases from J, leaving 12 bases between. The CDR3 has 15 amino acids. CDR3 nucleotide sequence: TGCGCCAGCAGCTCCACAGGAGACGCTAACTATGGCTACACCTTC. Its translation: CASSSTGDANYGYTF.